One sample yielded the 20 T cell receptor beta chains listed below, sequenced in a study of T-cell reconstitution after alpha-beta-depleted transplantation in children. Preparation of the TCRbeta library used unique molecular identifiers. Each CDR3 protein is one row after TCRdb ran MiXCR on the PCR reads. There are 700,000 to 850,000 distinct CDR3 sequences in the sample; approximately 15% occur only once, and 5% lies in the top ten. The source material was PBMCs, mostly from graft donor cells, sampled 360 days after TCRalphabeta/CD19-depleted stem cell transplant. All receptors derive from a male patient under 18 who had a stem cell transplant for acute lymphoblastic leukemia, so the T cells may come from the graft donor.

V is TRBV5-1 and J is TRBJ1-1; TRBD1 is a possible D gene (6 bases). Germline values: CDR1 SGHRS, CDR2 YFSETQ. The CDR3 totals 16 residues. Trimming shortened V by 0 bases and J by 4 bases, and 16 bases separated the two germline ends. The CDR3 coding sequence is TGCGCCAGCAGCTTGGAGGCAGGGGTGGTGGGCACTGAAGCTTTCTTT. It is translated as CASSLEAGVVGTEAFF.

The chain is built from TRBV11-1 and TRBJ1-3; D ambiguous. The CDR3 is made up of 15 amino acids. Germline CDR1 and CDR2: SGHAT and FQDESV (reference sequence). With 1 base removed from V and 0 bases from J, the gap between germline ends came to 7 bases. CDR3 sequence: CASSLGSYSGNTIYF. The DNA for the CDR3 is TGTGCCAGCAGCTTAGGGTCATACTCTGGAAACACCATATATTTT.

The gene calls are TRBV11-2 and TRBJ2-1; D may be TRBD2 (6 bases). Trimming took off 0 bases at V and 0 bases at J, with 15 bases between the two ends. This CDR3 region has 18 residues. Per the germline V gene, CDR1 is SGHAT and CDR2 is FQNNGV. CDR3 bases: TGTGCCAGCAGCTTAGATCGGGTAGCGGTTCCCTCCTACAATGAGCAGTTCTTC. It yields the protein CASSLDRVAVPSYNEQFF. The full variable domain, its missing parts supplied by reference TRBV11-2 and TRBJ2-1, is EAGVAQSPRYKIIEKRQSVAFWCNPISGHATLYWYQQILGQGPKLLIQFQNNGVVDDSQLPKDRFSAERLKGVDSTLKIQPAKLEDSAVYLCASSLDRVAVPSYNEQFFGPGTRLTVL.

The J gene is TRBJ2-3, the V gene TRBV9, with 7 bases fitting TRBD1. Germline CDR1 is SGDLS and CDR2 is YYNGEE. V was clipped by 4 bases and J by 0 bases; unmatched bases: 8. The CDR3 extends over 16 amino acids. The CDR3 protein is CASSLRRTGSTDTQYF. The CDR3, as DNA: TGTGCCAGCAGCCTACGACGGACAGGTAGCACAGATACGCAGTATTTT.

The V gene is TRBV20-1, the J gene TRBJ2-7, with 7 bases identical to TRBD2. The CDR3 has 15 residues. After removal of 5 bases from V and 2 bases from J, the junction contained 12 bases not matched to a gene. The germline V gene has CDR1 DFQATT and CDR2 SNEGSKA (reference sequence). The chain's CDR3 is CSAPGGGLAPYEQYF. The CDR3, as DNA: TGCAGTGCTCCTGGGGGAGGGCTAGCACCCTACGAGCAGTACTTC.

The chain links TRBV7-9 to TRBJ2-1; D not certain. Trimming pared 0 bases from V and 6 bases from J, leaving 15 bases between. The CDR3 has 16 amino acids. Germline values: CDR1 SEHNR, CDR2 FQNEAQ (reference sequence). The CDR3 region has the DNA TGTGCCAGCAGCTTAGCGTTGGCAATTCTGGGCAATGAGCAGTTCTTC. Encoded protein: CASSLALAILGNEQFF. The whole variable domain, filled in from reference TRBV7-9 and TRBJ2-1, reads DTGVSQNPRHKITKRGQNVTFRCDPISEHNRLYWYRQTLGQGPEFLTYFQNEAQLEKSRLLSDRFSAERPKGSFSTLEIQRTEQGDSAMYLCASSLALAILGNEQFFGPGTRLTVL.

This clonotype appeared a few times. The chain employs TRBV5-1 and TRBJ2-5; D possibly corresponds to TRBD1 (6 bases). In germline, CDR1 is SGHRS, CDR2 YFSETQ. The CDR3 loop spans 16 amino acids. The germline V and J ends were trimmed by 2 bases and 2 bases, with 16 bases remaining between them. This chain's CDR3 is CASSFYPGHPQETQYF. The CDR3 DNA sequence: TGCGCCAGCAGCTTTTACCCGGGACACCCTCAAGAGACCCAGTACTTC.

Written as DNA, the CDR3 is TGTGCCACCCCGCCGGACCCGGAACCCGCAACTAATGAAAAACTGTTTTTT. Residues: CATPPDPEPATNEKLFF. This chain links TRBV7-2 with TRBJ1-4, with D unclear. The CDR3 extends over 17 amino acids. V was cut by 10 bases and J by 0 bases, with 21 bases left in between. Germline-derived CDR1 and CDR2 are SGHTA and FQGNSA. Combining the CDR3 with reference TRBV7-2 and TRBJ1-4 gives the whole variable domain GAGVSQSPSNKVTEKGKDVELRCDPISGHTALYWYRQSLGQGLEFLIYFQGNSAPDKSGLPSDRFSAERTGGSVSTLTIQRTQQEDSAVYLCATPPDPEPATNEKLFFGSGTQLSVL.

Only a few counts were recorded for this clonotype. CDR3 bases: TGTGCCAGCAGTGAAGGCGGAGGGTCGCGAGAAAAACTGTTTTTT. This encodes CASSEGGGSREKLFF. V and J are TRBV25-1 and TRBJ1-4; D not resolved. This CDR3 spans 15 amino acids. The ends were cut back, 2 bases at V and 8 bases at J, with 15 bases in the middle. Germline CDR1 is MGHDK and CDR2 is SYGVNS.

The chain carries TRBV29-1 and TRBJ1-2, with D tentatively TRBD1 (6 bases). The CDR3 runs to 12 residues. CDR1 and CDR2 from the germline V gene are SQVTM and ANQGSEA. V lost 7 bases and J 2 bases, leaving 11 bases between the germline ends. The CDR3 DNA is TGCAGCGCGACAGGACGAAACTATGGCTACACCTTC. Its protein product is CSATGRNYGYTF. Looking up the rest from reference TRBV29-1 and TRBJ1-2 gives the full variable domain: SAVISQKPSRDICQRGTSLTIQCQVDSQVTMMFWYRQQPGQSLTLIATANQGSEATYESGFVIDKFPISRPNLTFSTLTVSNMSPEDSSIYLCSATGRNYGYTFGSGTRLTVV.

The V and J genes are TRBV18 and TRBJ2-7; D might be TRBD2 (5 bases). Per germline, CDR1 KGHSH and CDR2 LQKENI. The V end lost 3 bases, the J end lost 0 bases, and 21 bases lay between the germline ends. The CDR3 contains 18 residues. The CDR3 bases are TGTGCCAGCTCACCGAGGGCGGGCGGCCAAATTTACTCCTACGAGCAGTACTTC. Translating gives CASSPRAGGQIYSYEQYF.

This clonotype was picked up many times. The chain uses TRBV5-5 and TRBJ2-5; 11 nucleotides match TRBD2. Trimming took 4 bases from V and 5 from J; bases not matched to a gene: 10. CDR1 is SGHKS, CDR2 YYEKEE, per germline (reference sequence). This CDR3 spans 16 amino acids. The CDR3 coding sequence is TGTGCCAGCAGCCTAACCCCCGGACTAGCGGGTGAGACCCAGTACTTC. Protein product: CASSLTPGLAGETQYF.

This clonotype has more than one count but fewer than ten. The chain employs TRBV10-3 and TRBJ1-4; TRBD1 agrees at 7 bases. With V trimmed by 3 bases and J by 3 bases, 4 bases remained unmatched. This CDR3 contains 15 residues. The germline CDR1 and CDR2 sequences are ENHRY and SYGVKD. The CDR3, as DNA: TGTGCCATCAGTGATCCGGGACAGCCTAATGAAAAACTGTTTTTT. This gives the protein CAISDPGQPNEKLFF.

This clonotype was counted only a few times. The rearrangement joins TRBV27 to TRBJ2-7; 8 bases map to TRBD1. The CDR3 runs 14 residues. The J segment lost 0 bases and the V segment lost 8 bases, leaving 6 bases of the junction unmatched. Germline values: CDR1 MNHEY, CDR2 SMNVEV (reference sequence). For the CDR3, the DNA is TGTGCCAGCTACGGGACAGGCAGCTCCTACGAGCAGTACTTC. It encodes CASYGTGSSYEQYF.

This clonotype was counted a few times. V gene TRBV12-3 or TRBV12-4 combines with J gene TRBJ2-6, with D possibly TRBD2 on 6 matching bases. The V end was cut by 2 bases, the J end by 2 bases, with 13 bases between. The CDR3 has 17 amino acids. The CDR3 nucleotides read TGTGCCAGCAGTTTATTAAGATCGGGAGCTGGGGCCAACGTCCTGACTTTC. Translating it yields CASSLLRSGAGANVLTF.

This clonotype was seen a handful of times. In nucleotides, the CDR3 is TGCGCCAGCAGTCGCTTCCGGGCTCCGGGGTTCACAGATACGCAGTATTTT. Translated: CASSRFRAPGFTDTQYF. The gene calls are TRBV4-1 and TRBJ2-3; D may be TRBD2 (5 bases). The V gene lost 6 bases and the J gene lost 2 bases, with 21 bases spanning the gap. The CDR3 is made up of 17 amino acids. The V gene's germline CDR1 is MGHRA and CDR2 YSYEKL.

This clonotype was detected a few times. The chain employs TRBV20-1 and TRBJ2-1; no clear D gene. Trimming left V 0 bases short and J 6 bases short, with 12 bases between. Germline lookup yields CDR1 DFQATT and CDR2 SNEGSKA (reference sequence). The CDR3 is 14 amino acids. CDR3 region: CSARELDWGNEQFF. DNA for the CDR3: TGCAGTGCTAGAGAGTTAGACTGGGGCAATGAGCAGTTCTTC.

The V gene is TRBV12-3 or TRBV12-4, the J gene TRBJ2-1, with D perhaps TRBD2 (5 bases). Trimming removed 5 bases from V and 8 bases from J, with 19 bases in between. The length of the CDR3 is 15 residues. The CDR3 DNA is TGTGCCAGCAGTCTACCACTAGGGATAGTTGATGAGCAGTTCTTC. Its translation: CASSLPLGIVDEQFF.

This clonotype was detected a few times. This chain links TRBV5-1 with TRBJ2-7, with 8 bases lining up with TRBD1. Germline lookup yields CDR1 SGHRS and CDR2 YFSETQ. Trimming at V came to 4 bases and at J to 3 bases, leaving 6 bases not matched to a gene. This CDR3 spans 14 amino acids. As DNA, the CDR3 is TGCGCCAGCAGCCGACAGGGGAAGGGCTACGAGCAGTACTTC. Its translation: CASSRQGKGYEQYF.

The chain has TRBV12-2 and TRBJ1-4; TRBD1, the D gene given by the table, was not confirmed from the DNA. TRBV12-2 corresponds to a pseudogene. This CDR3 has 18 amino acids. Here the CDR3 DNA reads TGTGCAAGTCGCTTTGTAGGGGGCTTCCCCACAACTAATGAAAAACTGTTTTTT. Translated, it gives CASRFVGGFPTTNEKLFF.